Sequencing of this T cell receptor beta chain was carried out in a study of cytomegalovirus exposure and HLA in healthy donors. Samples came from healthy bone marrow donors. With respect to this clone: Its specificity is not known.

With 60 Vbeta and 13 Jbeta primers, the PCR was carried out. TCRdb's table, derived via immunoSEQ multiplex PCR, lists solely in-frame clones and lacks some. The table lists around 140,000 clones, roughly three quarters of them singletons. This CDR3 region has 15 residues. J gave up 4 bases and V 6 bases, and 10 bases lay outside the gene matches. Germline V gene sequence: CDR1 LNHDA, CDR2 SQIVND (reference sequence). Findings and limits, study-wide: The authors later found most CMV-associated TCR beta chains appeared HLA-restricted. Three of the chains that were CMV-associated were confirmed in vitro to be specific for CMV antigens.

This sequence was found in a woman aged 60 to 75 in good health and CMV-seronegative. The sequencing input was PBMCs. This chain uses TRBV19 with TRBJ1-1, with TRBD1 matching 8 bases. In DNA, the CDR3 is TGTGCCAGTAGCGTACTACAGGGGGTGGTCACTGAAGCTTTCTTT. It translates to CASSVLQGVVTEAFF.